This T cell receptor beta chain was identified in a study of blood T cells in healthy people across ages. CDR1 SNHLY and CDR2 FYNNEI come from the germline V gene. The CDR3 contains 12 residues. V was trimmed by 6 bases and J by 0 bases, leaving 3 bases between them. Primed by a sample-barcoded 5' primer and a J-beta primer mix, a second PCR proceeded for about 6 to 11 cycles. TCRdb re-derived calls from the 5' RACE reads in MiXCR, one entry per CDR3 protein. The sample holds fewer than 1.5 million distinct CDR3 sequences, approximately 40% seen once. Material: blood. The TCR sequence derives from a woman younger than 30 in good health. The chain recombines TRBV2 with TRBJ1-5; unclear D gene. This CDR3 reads CASRFSNQPQHF. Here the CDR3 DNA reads TGTGCCAGCAGGTTTAGCAATCAGCCCCAGCATTTT.